Listed below are T cell receptor beta chains from one sample, sequenced in a study of chemoradiotherapy in HPV16-positive cancers. The table came from immunoSEQ multiplex PCR; TCRdb's copy has only in-frame clones and leaves some out. The sample consists of roughly 11,000 clones, approximately 78% of them appearing once. The sample was acquired from a patient who underwent chemoradiotherapy. The receptors were gathered from a human donor with HPV-associated anogenital cancer. Both conserved end residues are part of each CDR3.

CDR3: CASNQRGQNTEAFF
V: TRBV6-6
length: 14
J: TRBJ1-1

CDR3: CASSKGTGEVNEQFF
V: TRBV7-8
length: 15
J: TRBJ2-1

CDR3: CASGLHPVEQFF
V: TRBV12-5
length: 12
J: TRBJ2-1

CDR3: CASSLNLGAHTF
V: TRBV5-4
length: 12
J: TRBJ1-2

CDR3: CASSLGFSGANVLTF
V: TRBV7-3
length: 15
J: TRBJ2-6

CDR3: CASSPRHFLNTEAFF
V: TRBV5-6
length: 15
J: TRBJ1-1

CDR3: CASSPSDEQYF
V: TRBV11-3
length: 11
J: TRBJ2-7

CDR3: CATSRDSLTQHF
V: TRBV15
length: 12
J: TRBJ1-5

CDR3: CASSLGQGALGYTF
V: TRBV7-9
length: 14
J: TRBJ1-2

CDR3: CASSQEAGLNYGYTF
V: TRBV4-3
length: 15
J: TRBJ1-2

CDR3: CARSLPGQDTDTQYF
V: TRBV5-3
length: 15
J: TRBJ2-3

CDR3: CASSSTGQGVYGYTF
V: TRBV5-4
length: 15
J: TRBJ1-2

CDR3: CASSSGTGDEQFF
V: TRBV7-6
length: 13
J: TRBJ2-1

CDR3: CASSSRGSGANVLTF
V: TRBV7-3
length: 15
J: TRBJ2-6

CDR3: CASSLRGTYEQYF
V: TRBV11-2
length: 13
J: TRBJ2-7

CDR3: CASSHPTGGADGYTF
V: TRBV4-1
length: 15
J: TRBJ1-2

CDR3: CASSPTTGHDITGELFF
V: TRBV7-6
length: 17
J: TRBJ2-2

CDR3: CASSLVMGSEAFF
V: TRBV7-9
length: 13
J: TRBJ1-1

CDR3: CASSQEFPPDENEAFF
V: TRBV4-2
length: 16
J: TRBJ1-1

CDR3: CASSHAQGAGGNTIYF
V: TRBV4-3
length: 16
J: TRBJ1-3

CDR3: CASSRQGGSNYGYTF
V: TRBV7-2
length: 15
J: TRBJ1-2

CDR3: CASSYSRWGENEQFF
V: TRBV6-5
length: 15
J: TRBJ2-1

CDR3: CATRMEVNEKLFF
V: TRBV10-3
length: 13
J: TRBJ1-4

CDR3: CASGEGHEYSNQPQHF
V: TRBV27
length: 16
J: TRBJ1-5

CDR3: CASSPDRETSKDTQYF
V: TRBV4-1
length: 16
J: TRBJ2-3

CDR3: CAWTGAGFQNSRQPQHF
V: TRBV30
length: 17
J: TRBJ1-5

CDR3: CASSLGAGGYNEQFF
V: TRBV7-3
length: 15
J: TRBJ2-1

CDR3: CASSPQAASSYNEQFF
V: TRBV28
length: 16
J: TRBJ2-1

CDR3: CASKSGMNTEAFF
V: TRBV27
length: 13
J: TRBJ1-1

CDR3: CASSPTRGGEQYF
V: TRBV11-3
length: 13
J: TRBJ2-7

CDR3: CASSSTSTGELFF
V: TRBV5-1
length: 13
J: TRBJ2-2

CDR3: CASSPGLGKGYTF
V: TRBV18
length: 13
J: TRBJ1-2

CDR3: CASSQDRRTEAFF
V: TRBV4-3
length: 13
J: TRBJ1-1

CDR3: CASSVVAGGKQFF
V: TRBV9
length: 13
J: TRBJ2-1

CDR3: CASSLWEQGGKTQYF
V: TRBV5-1
length: 15
J: TRBJ2-5

CDR3: CAWSATGGASYGYTF
V: TRBV30
length: 15
J: TRBJ1-2

CDR3: CASSFDRKAFPGYTF
V: TRBV6-5
length: 15
J: TRBJ1-2

CDR3: CASSLGTNTGELFF
V: TRBV6-4
length: 14
J: TRBJ2-2

CDR3: CASSGDYLSYNEQFF
V: TRBV6-1
length: 15
J: TRBJ2-1

CDR3: CASSFGGMGNTEAFF
V: TRBV11-3
length: 15
J: TRBJ1-1

CDR3: CASSMDSLYGYTF
V: TRBV11-2
length: 13
J: TRBJ1-2

CDR3: CASSLGQDQPQHF
V: TRBV5-6
length: 13
J: TRBJ1-5

CDR3: CAWTPRRGSTTEQYF
V: TRBV30
length: 15
J: TRBJ2-7

CDR3: CAWSQGLYEQYF
V: TRBV30
length: 12
J: TRBJ2-7

CDR3: CASSLAGTAYGYTF
V: TRBV5-6
length: 14
J: TRBJ1-2

CDR3: CASSLAVILTDQETQYF
V: TRBV5-5
length: 17
J: TRBJ2-5

CDR3: CASSPRDRVTGELFF
V: TRBV19
length: 15
J: TRBJ2-2

CDR3: CASSTSGGTDTQYF
V: TRBV6-4
length: 14
J: TRBJ2-3

CDR3: CASSHGRNSPLHF
V: TRBV7-9
length: 13
J: TRBJ1-6

CDR3: CASSIRDTGELFF
V: TRBV5-4
length: 13
J: TRBJ2-2

CDR3: CASSRQGALDTQYF
V: TRBV25-1
length: 14
J: TRBJ2-3